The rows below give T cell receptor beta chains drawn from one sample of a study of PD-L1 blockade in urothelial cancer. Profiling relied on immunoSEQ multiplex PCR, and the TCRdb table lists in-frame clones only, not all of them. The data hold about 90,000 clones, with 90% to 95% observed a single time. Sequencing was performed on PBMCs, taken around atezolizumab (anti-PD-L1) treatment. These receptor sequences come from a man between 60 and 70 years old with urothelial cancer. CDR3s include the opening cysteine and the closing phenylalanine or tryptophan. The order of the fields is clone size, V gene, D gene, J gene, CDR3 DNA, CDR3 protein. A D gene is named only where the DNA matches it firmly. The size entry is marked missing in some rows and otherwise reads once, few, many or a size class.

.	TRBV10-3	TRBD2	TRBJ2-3	TGTGCCATCAGCGAGGGACTAGCAATGACGCTAGATACGCAGTATTTT	CAISEGLAMTLDTQYF
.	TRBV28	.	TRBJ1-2	TGTGCCAGCAGTTCTGGAGGCCTGACGAACCGAGCTAACTATGGCTACACCTTC	CASSSGGLTNRANYGYTF
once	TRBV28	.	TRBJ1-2	TGTGCCACAACAACCCCGGGCGGGAGCTATGGCTACACCTTC	CATTTPGGSYGYTF
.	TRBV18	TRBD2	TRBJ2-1	TGTGCCAGCTCACCCCCCCTAGCGGGGGACCGGAATGAGCAGTTCTTC	CASSPPLAGDRNEQFF
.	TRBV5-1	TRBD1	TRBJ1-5	TGCGCCAGCAGCTCAACAGGGGGTAGCAATCAGCCCCAGCATTTT	CASSSTGGSNQPQHF
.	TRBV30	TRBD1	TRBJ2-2	TGTGCCTTGAGGGACAGGGGGCTTCTCAACACCGGGGAGCTGTTTTTT	CALRDRGLLNTGELFF
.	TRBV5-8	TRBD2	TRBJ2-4	TGTGCCAGCAGCTTGCGGCGGGCGGGGGGGAACATTCAGTACTTC	CASSLRRAGGNIQYF
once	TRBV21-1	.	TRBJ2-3	TGTGCCAGCACTCCCAGGTCGTCCAGGGGGAGTAACAGCACAGATACGCAGTATTTT	CASTPRSSRGSNSTDTQYF
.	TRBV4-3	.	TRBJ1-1	TGCGCCAGCAGCCGTCGACGAACCCAGGGTGACACTGAAGCTTTCTTT	CASSRRRTQGDTEAFF
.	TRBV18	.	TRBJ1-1	TGTGCCAGCTCACCTTCGGGCACTGAAGCTTTCTTT	CASSPSGTEAFF
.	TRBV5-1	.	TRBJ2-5	TGCGCCAGCAGCCGAGCCCCCCTAGAGGATAAACAAGAGACCCAGTACTTC	CASSRAPLEDKQETQYF
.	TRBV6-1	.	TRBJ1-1	TGTGCCAGCAGTGACAGGGGTTTGAACACTGAAGCTTTCTTT	CASSDRGLNTEAFF
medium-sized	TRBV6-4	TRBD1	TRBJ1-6	TGTGCCAGCAGTGACGGACAGGGTAATTCACCCCTCCACTTT	CASSDGQGNSPLHF
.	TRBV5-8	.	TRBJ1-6	TGTGCCAGCAGCTTGGACAGTACATATTCACCCCTCCACTTT	CASSLDSTYSPLHF
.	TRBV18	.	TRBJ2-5	TGTGCCAGCTCACAACAGGGCGGGCGGATCCAAGAGACCCAGTACTTC	CASSQQGGRIQETQYF
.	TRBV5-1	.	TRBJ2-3	TGCGCCAGCAGCCCTGAGGCGGGGCAGGTTACAGATACGCAGTATTTT	CASSPEAGQVTDTQYF
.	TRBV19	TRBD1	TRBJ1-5	TGTGCCAGTAGGGAGACAGGGAACAATCAGCCCCAGCATTTT	CASRETGNNQPQHF
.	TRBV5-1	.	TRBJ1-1	TGCGCCAGCAAGTCACAGGGCCACACTGAAGCTTTCTTT	CASKSQGHTEAFF
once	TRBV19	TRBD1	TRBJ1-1	TGTGCCAGTAGTACCCCCCCCTGGGACAGGGTTACGAATCCTGAAGCTTTCTTT	CASSTPPWDRVTNPEAFF
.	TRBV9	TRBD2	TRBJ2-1	TGTGCCAGCAGCGTAGGAGGACTAGCGGGAATTAATGAGCAGTTCTTC	CASSVGGLAGINEQFF
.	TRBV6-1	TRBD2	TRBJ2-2	TGTGCCAGCAGTGAAAGGGCGGGGGGGCCGGGAACCGGGGAGCTGTTTTTT	CASSERAGGPGTGELFF
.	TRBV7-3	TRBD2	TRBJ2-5	TGTGCCAGCAGCCCGGGACTAAATGCACGAGAGACCCAGTACTTC	CASSPGLNARETQYF
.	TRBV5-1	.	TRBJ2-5	TGCGCCAGCAGCTTGGGGCAGGTTTGGGAGACCCAGTACTTC	CASSLGQVWETQYF
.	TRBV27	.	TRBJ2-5	TGTGCCAGCAGTGAGTCCGGAGCGCAAGAGACCCAGTACTTC	CASSESGAQETQYF
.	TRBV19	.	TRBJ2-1	TGTGCCAGTAGTATCAGGTTGCAGGCGAGGGATGAGCAGTTCTTC	CASSIRLQARDEQFF
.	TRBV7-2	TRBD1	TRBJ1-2	TGTGCCAGCAGCTTAAACAGGGGGCCAGGCTACACCTTC	CASSLNRGPGYTF